A single T cell receptor (beta chain) is shown here with its context. Antigen specificity is unknown. This sample is part of a study of shared clonotypes between healthy human individuals. Study context: Two women and three men aged 18 to 49 made up the donors. Whole-study findings and limits: Clonotypes shared by all four donors outscored non-shared clonotypes in generation probability. Four donors shared approximately 5% of their naive CD4 clonotypes.

Trimming took off 0 bases at V and 0 bases at J, with 5 bases between the two ends. Looked up from germline, CDR1 is SGHVS and CDR2 is FQNEAQ. The length of the CDR3 is 14 residues. The authors distributed each subset's genomic DNA evenly over several immunoSEQ plates. Profiled with immunoSEQ multiplex PCR; TCRdb holds only in-frame clones, not every one. The table lists around 750,000 clones, around 72% of them singletons, with under 2% in the top ten. The sequenced sample was memory CD4+ T cells sorted from blood. Subset described: CD45RA-negative fraction. The clonotype was recovered from a woman in her twenties or thirties in good health. The gene calls are TRBV7-8 and TRBJ1-1; D unresolved. The chain's CDR3 is CASSLAGMNTEAFF. For the CDR3, the DNA is TGTGCCAGCAGCTTAGCCGGAATGAACACTGAAGCTTTCTTT.